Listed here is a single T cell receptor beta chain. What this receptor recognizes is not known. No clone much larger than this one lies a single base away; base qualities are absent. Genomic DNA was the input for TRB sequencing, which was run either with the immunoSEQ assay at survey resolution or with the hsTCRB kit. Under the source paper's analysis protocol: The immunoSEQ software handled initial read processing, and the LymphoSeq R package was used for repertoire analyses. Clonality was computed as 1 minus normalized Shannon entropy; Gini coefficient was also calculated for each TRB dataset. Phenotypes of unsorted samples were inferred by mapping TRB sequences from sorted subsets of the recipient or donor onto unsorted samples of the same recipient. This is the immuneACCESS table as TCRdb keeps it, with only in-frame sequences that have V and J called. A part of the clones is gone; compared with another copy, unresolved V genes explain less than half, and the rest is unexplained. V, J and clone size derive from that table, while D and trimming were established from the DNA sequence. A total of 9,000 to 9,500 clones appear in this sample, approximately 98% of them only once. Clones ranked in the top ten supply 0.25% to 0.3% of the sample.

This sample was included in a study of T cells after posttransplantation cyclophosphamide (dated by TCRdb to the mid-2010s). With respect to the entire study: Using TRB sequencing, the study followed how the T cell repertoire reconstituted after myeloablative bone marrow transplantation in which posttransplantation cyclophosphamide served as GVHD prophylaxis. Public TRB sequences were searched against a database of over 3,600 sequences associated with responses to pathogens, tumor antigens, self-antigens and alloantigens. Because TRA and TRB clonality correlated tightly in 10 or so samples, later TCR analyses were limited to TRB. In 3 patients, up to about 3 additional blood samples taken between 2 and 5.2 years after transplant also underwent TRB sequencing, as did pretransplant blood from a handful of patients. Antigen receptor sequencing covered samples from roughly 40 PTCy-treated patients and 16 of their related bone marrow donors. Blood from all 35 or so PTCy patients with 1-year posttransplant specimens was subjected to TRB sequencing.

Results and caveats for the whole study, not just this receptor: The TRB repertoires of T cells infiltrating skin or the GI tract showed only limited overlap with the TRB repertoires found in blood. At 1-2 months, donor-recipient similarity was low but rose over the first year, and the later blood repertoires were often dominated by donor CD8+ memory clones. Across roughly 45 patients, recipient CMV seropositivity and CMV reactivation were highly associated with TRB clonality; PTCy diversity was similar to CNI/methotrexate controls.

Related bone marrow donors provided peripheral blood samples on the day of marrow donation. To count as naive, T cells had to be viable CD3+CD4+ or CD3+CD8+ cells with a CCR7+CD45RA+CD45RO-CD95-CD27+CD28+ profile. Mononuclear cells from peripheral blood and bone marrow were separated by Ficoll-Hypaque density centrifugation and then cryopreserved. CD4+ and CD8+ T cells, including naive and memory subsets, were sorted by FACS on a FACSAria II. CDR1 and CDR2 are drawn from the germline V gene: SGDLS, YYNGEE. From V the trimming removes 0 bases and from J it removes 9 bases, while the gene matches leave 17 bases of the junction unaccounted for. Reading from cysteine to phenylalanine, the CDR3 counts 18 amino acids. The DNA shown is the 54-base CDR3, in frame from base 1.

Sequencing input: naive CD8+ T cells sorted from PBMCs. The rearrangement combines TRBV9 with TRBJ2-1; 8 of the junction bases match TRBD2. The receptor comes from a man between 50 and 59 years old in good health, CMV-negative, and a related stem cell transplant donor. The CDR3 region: CASSVGRSTGLGGGEQFF. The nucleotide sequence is TGTGCCAGCAGCGTAGGTAGAAGTACGGGACTAGGGGGGGGTGAGCAGTTCTTC.